This TCR beta chain was found in a study of T cells after yellow fever vaccination. Study-wide results and caveats: The study found a weaker secondary response that peaked faster, day 5 versus 15.

With respect to this clonotype: Its antigen is still unknown. Possible read error: a much larger clone is one base away.

This CDR3 has 13 residues. The germline CDR1 and CDR2 sequences are MGHDK and SYGVNS. Generation of TCR cDNA used 5'RACE template switching (which added a universal primer site and UMIs). In TCRdb, the 5' RACE reads were re-called with MiXCR into one record per CDR3 protein. The table includes some 500,000 distinct CDR3 sequences, roughly 14% detected once. The chain joins TRBV25-1 to TRBJ2-7; 8 bases are a match to TRBD1. The sequencing here drew on PBMCs, taken on the day of the yellow fever booster vaccination. This sequence originates from a man aged 30 to 39 who received the YFV17D yellow fever vaccine. The CDR3 protein is CTSSEQGGYEQYF. CDR3 DNA: TGTACCAGCAGTGAACAGGGGGGATACGAGCAGTACTTC.